Listed below are T cell receptor beta chains from one sample, sequenced in a study of T cell responses to AZD1222 COVID-19 vaccine. Here immunoSEQ multiplex PCR was the method, and the copy in TCRdb shows in-frame clones only, minus some. The sample consists of about 150,000 clones, 70% to 90% of them appearing once. Sequencing used peripheral blood, obtained on day 0 of MenACWY control vaccination. These receptors all come from an adult in good health. CDR3s include the opening cysteine and the closing phenylalanine or tryptophan. Each record gives: CDR3 length, D gene, J gene, V gene, CDR3 protein. D genes are given only for firm matches.

length: 14
D: TRBD1
J: TRBJ1-6
V: TRBV27
CDR3: CASLPGTGISPLHF

length: 15
D: .
J: TRBJ1-6
V: TRBV2
CDR3: CASSDATLGASPLHF

length: 16
D: .
J: TRBJ2-1
V: TRBV3-1/TRBV3-2
CDR3: CASSQVTELKHNEQFF

length: 16
D: .
J: TRBJ2-2
V: TRBV27
CDR3: CANDGEAGGGTGELFF

length: 16
D: .
J: TRBJ1-5
V: TRBV7-2
CDR3: CASSLDSPYSNQPQHF

length: 16
D: .
J: TRBJ2-2
V: TRBV5-6
CDR3: CASSLPGTRGTGELFF

length: 13
D: TRBD1
J: TRBJ1-2
V: TRBV30
CDR3: CAWSAGQAYGYTF

length: 14
D: TRBD1
J: TRBJ1-2
V: TRBV5-1
CDR3: CASSADSGGWGYTF

length: 17
D: .
J: TRBJ2-1
V: TRBV3-1/TRBV3-2
CDR3: CASSHRAILRTYNEQFF

length: 14
D: TRBD1
J: TRBJ1-6
V: TRBV11-3
CDR3: CASSTGTGLSPLHF

length: 16
D: .
J: TRBJ2-3
V: TRBV10-1
CDR3: CASSPASIRHTDTQYF

length: 13
D: .
J: TRBJ2-3
V: TRBV6-5
CDR3: CASSPFSTDTQYF

length: 13
D: .
J: TRBJ2-3
V: TRBV10-3
CDR3: CAIAQGGSDTQYF

length: 12
D: .
J: TRBJ1-6
V: TRBV11-2
CDR3: CASSLVEGPLHF

length: 14
D: .
J: TRBJ2-3
V: TRBV7-2
CDR3: CASDLFPSTDTQYF

length: 15
D: .
J: TRBJ1-5
V: TRBV7-8
CDR3: CASSPTGKRNQPQHF

length: 14
D: .
J: TRBJ1-2
V: TRBV12-5
CDR3: CASGLVLVIYGYTF

length: 13
D: .
J: TRBJ1-1
V: TRBV27
CDR3: CAIQSRDSTEAFF

length: 14
D: TRBD1
J: TRBJ1-2
V: TRBV10-3
CDR3: CAISRTGDDYGYTF

length: 14
D: .
J: TRBJ1-1
V: TRBV6-1
CDR3: CASSESQGGTEAFF

length: 14
D: TRBD1
J: TRBJ2-5
V: TRBV7-9
CDR3: CASRLGQGQETQYF

length: 11
D: .
J: TRBJ1-1
V: TRBV20-1
CDR3: CSAATRGEAFF